This entry describes one TCR beta chain. Amplified regions were TCR beta CDR3 sequences from RNA transcripts. The HTBI primer set served for first-round RT-PCR of the TCR CDR3. TCRdb used MiXCR to reprocess the multiplex PCR reads, holding one entry per CDR3 protein. The table has fewer than 450,000 distinct CDR3 sequences, less than 20% seen once; the top ten hold around two fifths. V was pared by 6 bases and J by 6 bases, with 11 bases between. The germline V gene encodes CDR1 MGHDK and CDR2 SYGVNS. CDR3 length: 13 amino acids. This entry comes from a study of T cells in Graves' hyperthyroidism and ophthalmopathy. PBMCs were collected from an approximately 10 ml volume of fresh peripheral blood.

The rearrangement links TRBV25-1 to TRBJ2-2; no clear D gene. The sequence derives from a man aged 18 to 29 with Graves' ophthalmopathy. Sequencing was performed on blood. CDR3 nucleotides: TGTGCCAGCAGAGGACGGTGGTCCGGGGAGCTGTTTTTT. Protein product: CASRGRWSGELFF.